The clone carrying this TCR beta chain was observed many times. Its cognate antigen is unknown. This sample is part of a study of T-cell reconstitution after alpha-beta-depleted transplantation in children. Findings and caveats of the study: By about two months after transplant, alpha-beta T cells reportedly arose from several hundred graft clones that had expanded.

During its preparation, the TCRbeta library received unique molecular identifiers. TCRdb re-called the PCR reads with MiXCR, one entry per CDR3 protein. Among under 60,000 distinct CDR3 sequences listed, less than 6% were seen once. Per the germline V gene, CDR1 is SGDLS and CDR2 is YYNGEE. The CDR3 totals 15 residues. The germline V and J ends were trimmed by 4 bases and 2 bases, with 14 bases remaining between them. This specimen consisted of PBMCs, mostly from graft donor cells, obtained 60 days after TCRalphabeta/CD19-depleted stem cell transplant. This TCR derives from a female patient aged 2 to 10 who had a stem cell transplant for aplastic anemia, so the T cells may come from the graft donor. The chain links TRBV9 to TRBJ2-3; the D gene is possibly TRBD2 (6 bases). CDR3 DNA: TGTGCCAGCAGCCCTCTCGGGGGATACACAGATACGCAGTATTTT. It yields the protein CASSPLGGYTDTQYF.